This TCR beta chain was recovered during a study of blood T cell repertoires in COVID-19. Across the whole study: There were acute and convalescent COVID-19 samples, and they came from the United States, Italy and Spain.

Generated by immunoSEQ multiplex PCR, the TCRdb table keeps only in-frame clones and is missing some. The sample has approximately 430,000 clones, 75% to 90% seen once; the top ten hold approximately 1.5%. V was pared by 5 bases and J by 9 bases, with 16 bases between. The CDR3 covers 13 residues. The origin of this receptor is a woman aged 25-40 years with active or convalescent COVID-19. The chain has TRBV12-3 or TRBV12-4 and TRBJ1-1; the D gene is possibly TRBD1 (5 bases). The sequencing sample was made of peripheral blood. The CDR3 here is CASSAAGREKAFF. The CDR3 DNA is TGTGCCAGCAGTGCCGCGGGACGCGAAAAAGCTTTCTTT.